This T cell receptor beta chain was observed in a study of T-cell reconstitution after alpha-beta-depleted transplantation in children. Study results and limitations: Newly produced T cells mostly accounted for T-cell counts and diversity one year post-transplant. Reported findings indicate that, about two months after transplant, alpha-beta T cells came from several hundred expanded clones, which were derived from non-depleted graft cells.

The TCRbeta library incorporated unique molecular identifiers. TCRdb analysed the PCR reads with MiXCR anew, one entry per CDR3 protein. The table records more than 75,000 distinct CDR3 sequences, 20% to 30% of them present only once. CDR3 length: 14 residues. CDR1 and CDR2 from the germline V gene are MGHDK and SYGVNS. With respect to this clonotype: Its target is unknown. This may be a read error: a much more frequent sequence differs by one nucleotide.

The receptor was derived from a boy between 2 and 10 years old with acute lymphoblastic leukemia, due to receive a stem cell transplant. The rearrangement joins TRBV25-1 to TRBJ1-2; D is ambiguous. Specimen: PBMCs, collected before TCRalphabeta/CD19-depleted stem cell transplant. CDR3 protein: CASSESLLSYGDTF. The DNA of the CDR3 is TGTGCCAGCAGTGAATCCCTCCTGAGCTATGGCGACACCTTC.